Listed below are T cell receptor beta chains from one sample, sequenced in a study of blood T cell repertoires in COVID-19. Profiling relied on immunoSEQ multiplex PCR, and the TCRdb table lists in-frame clones only, not all of them. This repertoire shows some 90,000 clones, about 82% found once; its top ten account for roughly 25%. The sequenced material came from peripheral blood. The receptors stem from a human donor in a cohort sampled during active COVID-19. Each CDR3 is given with its conserved first and last residue. Fields, in order: CDR3 protein, CDR3 DNA, clone size, V gene, CDR3 length, D gene, J gene. D genes are given only for firm matches. Clone size is not always given. Where it is, it says once, few, many or a class for expanded clones.

CDR3aa: CSGTTGTDYTDTQYF
CDR3nt: TGCAGCGGTACTACCGGGACAGACTACACAGATACGCAGTATTTT
abundance: NA
v_gene: TRBV29-1
len: 15
d_gene: TRBD1
j_gene: TRBJ2-3

CDR3aa: CASQGVNQPQHF
CDR3nt: TGTGCCAGCCAGGGGGTCAATCAGCCCCAGCATTTT
abundance: NA
v_gene: TRBV12-3/TRBV12-4
len: 12
d_gene: TRBD1
j_gene: TRBJ1-5

CDR3aa: CASSPVGAAGELFF
CDR3nt: TGTGCCAGCAGCCCCGTGGGAGCCGCCGGGGAGCTGTTTTTT
abundance: NA
v_gene: TRBV5-6
len: 14
d_gene: NA
j_gene: TRBJ2-2

CDR3aa: CASSLQGGTEAFF
CDR3nt: TGTGCCAGCTCCCTGCAGGGGGGAACTGAAGCTTTCTTT
abundance: NA
v_gene: TRBV18
len: 13
d_gene: TRBD1
j_gene: TRBJ1-1

CDR3aa: CASSVESSGNTIYF
CDR3nt: TGTGCCAGCAGCGTAGAGAGCTCTGGAAACACCATATATTTT
abundance: NA
v_gene: TRBV9
len: 14
d_gene: NA
j_gene: TRBJ1-3

CDR3aa: CASSSAGISYEQYF
CDR3nt: TGTGCCAGCAGTTCCGCGGGTATCTCCTACGAGCAGTACTTC
abundance: NA
v_gene: TRBV6-5
len: 14
d_gene: NA
j_gene: TRBJ2-7

CDR3aa: CASSRDSYEQYF
CDR3nt: TGTGCCAGCAGCAGGGACAGCTACGAGCAGTACTTC
abundance: NA
v_gene: TRBV25-1
len: 12
d_gene: TRBD1
j_gene: TRBJ2-7

CDR3aa: CAIRETGEETQYF
CDR3nt: TGTGCCATCAGAGAAACAGGGGAGGAGACCCAGTACTTC
abundance: NA
v_gene: TRBV10-3
len: 13
d_gene: TRBD1
j_gene: TRBJ2-5

CDR3aa: CASSYGLAVGHTGELFF
CDR3nt: TGTGCCAGCAGCTATGGACTAGCGGTCGGCCACACCGGGGAGCTGTTTTTT
abundance: once
v_gene: TRBV27
len: 17
d_gene: TRBD2
j_gene: TRBJ2-2

CDR3aa: CASSEYPANTGELFF
CDR3nt: TGTGCCAGCAGTGAATACCCAGCGAACACCGGGGAGCTGTTTTTT
abundance: NA
v_gene: TRBV2
len: 15
d_gene: NA
j_gene: TRBJ2-2

CDR3aa: CSVESSGRIPYNEQFF
CDR3nt: TGCAGCGTTGAATCTAGCGGGAGGATCCCATACAATGAGCAGTTCTTC
abundance: NA
v_gene: TRBV29-1
len: 16
d_gene: TRBD2
j_gene: TRBJ2-1

CDR3aa: CASSVGSGRGEQYF
CDR3nt: TGTGCCAGCAGCGTAGGGAGCGGGAGGGGCGAGCAGTACTTC
abundance: NA
v_gene: TRBV9
len: 14
d_gene: TRBD2
j_gene: TRBJ2-7

CDR3aa: CASRRPGQAGAEAFF
CDR3nt: TGTGCCAGTAGGAGGCCGGGACAGGCTGGGGCTGAAGCTTTCTTT
abundance: NA
v_gene: TRBV19
len: 15
d_gene: TRBD1
j_gene: TRBJ1-1

CDR3aa: CASSLDGGLGGYTF
CDR3nt: TGTGCCAGCAGCTTAGATGGCGGGTTGGGCGGCTACACCTTC
abundance: NA
v_gene: TRBV7-2
len: 14
d_gene: NA
j_gene: TRBJ1-2

CDR3aa: CSVPFRTKLHEQFF
CDR3nt: TGCAGCGTCCCTTTCCGGACTAAATTACATGAGCAGTTCTTC
abundance: NA
v_gene: TRBV29-1
len: 14
d_gene: NA
j_gene: TRBJ2-1

CDR3aa: CASSLSGGALNEQFF
CDR3nt: TGTGCCAGCAGCCTTAGCGGGGGGGCACTAAATGAGCAGTTCTTC
abundance: NA
v_gene: TRBV7-2
len: 15
d_gene: TRBD2
j_gene: TRBJ2-1

CDR3aa: CASSQGATGPYEQYF
CDR3nt: TGTGCCAGCAGTCAAGGGGCGACAGGACCCTACGAGCAGTACTTC
abundance: NA
v_gene: TRBV6-6
len: 15
d_gene: NA
j_gene: TRBJ2-7

CDR3aa: CASSQKTGEGYEQYF
CDR3nt: TGCGCCAGCAGCCAAAAGACGGGGGAGGGCTACGAGCAGTACTTC
abundance: NA
v_gene: TRBV4-1
len: 15
d_gene: TRBD2
j_gene: TRBJ2-7

CDR3aa: CASSVASGGQPQHF
CDR3nt: TGTGCCAGCAGCGTAGCTTCAGGAGGGCAGCCCCAGCATTTT
abundance: NA
v_gene: TRBV9
len: 14
d_gene: NA
j_gene: TRBJ1-5

CDR3aa: CASSGLAGENEQFF
CDR3nt: TGTGCCAGCAGCGGCCTAGCGGGAGAGAATGAGCAGTTCTTC
abundance: NA
v_gene: TRBV4-2
len: 14
d_gene: TRBD2
j_gene: TRBJ2-1

CDR3aa: CASTYEEGSRQPQHF
CDR3nt: TGTGCCAGCACCTATGAGGAGGGGTCGAGGCAGCCCCAGCATTTT
abundance: few
v_gene: TRBV2
len: 15
d_gene: NA
j_gene: TRBJ1-5

CDR3aa: CASSTRTANTEAFF
CDR3nt: TGTGCCAGTAGCACCCGGACAGCGAACACTGAAGCTTTCTTT
abundance: NA
v_gene: TRBV19
len: 14
d_gene: NA
j_gene: TRBJ1-1

CDR3aa: CASSRTGSGGGHTQYF
CDR3nt: TGTGCCAGCAGCCGCACGGGTAGCGGGGGGGGCCATACGCAGTATTTT
abundance: NA
v_gene: TRBV3-1/TRBV3-2
len: 16
d_gene: TRBD2
j_gene: TRBJ2-3

CDR3aa: CASSPPGQAYEQYF
CDR3nt: TGTGCCAGCAGCCCACCGGGACAAGCCTACGAGCAGTACTTC
abundance: NA
v_gene: TRBV7-9
len: 14
d_gene: NA
j_gene: TRBJ2-7

CDR3aa: CASSLDRGRAEYTGELFF
CDR3nt: TGCGCCAGCAGCTTGGACCGCGGGAGGGCCGAGTACACCGGGGAGCTGTTTTTT
abundance: NA
v_gene: TRBV5-1
len: 18
d_gene: TRBD2
j_gene: TRBJ2-2

CDR3aa: CATSETSGLGSYNEQFF
CDR3nt: TGTGCCACCAGTGAGACATCGGGACTCGGCTCCTACAATGAGCAGTTCTTC
abundance: NA
v_gene: TRBV24-1
len: 17
d_gene: NA
j_gene: TRBJ2-1

CDR3aa: CASSFPPLANYGYTF
CDR3nt: TGTGCCAGCAGTTTCCCCCCGTTAGCTAACTATGGCTACACCTTC
abundance: NA
v_gene: TRBV28
len: 15
d_gene: NA
j_gene: TRBJ1-2

CDR3aa: CASSLSTTYNEQFF
CDR3nt: TGTGCCAGCTCACTCAGTACTACATACAATGAGCAGTTCTTC
abundance: NA
v_gene: TRBV18
len: 14
d_gene: NA
j_gene: TRBJ2-1

CDR3aa: CASTPAASGRNEQYF
CDR3nt: TGTGCCAGCACCCCGGCGGCTAGCGGGAGGAACGAGCAGTACTTC
abundance: NA
v_gene: TRBV6-5
len: 15
d_gene: TRBD2
j_gene: TRBJ2-7

CDR3aa: CASSDERSSYEQYF
CDR3nt: TGTGCCAGCAGTGATGAGCGGAGCTCCTACGAGCAGTACTTC
abundance: NA
v_gene: TRBV2
len: 14
d_gene: NA
j_gene: TRBJ2-7

CDR3aa: CASSQLGGLGTDTQYF
CDR3nt: TGCGCCAGCAGCCAACTAGGGGGCCTGGGCACAGATACGCAGTATTTT
abundance: NA
v_gene: TRBV4-3
len: 16
d_gene: TRBD1
j_gene: TRBJ2-3

CDR3aa: CASSTASGGAGELFF
CDR3nt: TGTGCCAGTAGTACGGCTAGCGGGGGGGCCGGGGAGCTGTTTTTT
abundance: NA
v_gene: TRBV19
len: 15
d_gene: TRBD2
j_gene: TRBJ2-2

CDR3aa: CASSSRRDSLFHF
CDR3nt: TGTGCCAGCAGTTCCCGGCGGGACAGTCTTTTCCACTTT
abundance: NA
v_gene: TRBV6-5
len: 13
d_gene: TRBD1
j_gene: TRBJ1-6

CDR3aa: CASSPSGRWVDTQYF
CDR3nt: TGTGCCAGCAGTCCCTCCGGGAGGTGGGTAGATACGCAGTATTTT
abundance: NA
v_gene: TRBV27
len: 15
d_gene: TRBD2
j_gene: TRBJ2-3

CDR3aa: CASSARGLSYEQYF
CDR3nt: TGTGCCAGCAGCGCCCGGGGTCTCTCCTACGAGCAGTACTTC
abundance: NA
v_gene: TRBV9
len: 14
d_gene: NA
j_gene: TRBJ2-7

CDR3aa: CASSTGHSSGNTIYF
CDR3nt: TGTGCCAGCAGCACGGGACACAGCTCTGGAAACACCATATATTTT
abundance: NA
v_gene: TRBV5-5
len: 15
d_gene: NA
j_gene: TRBJ1-3

CDR3aa: CASSLVTGQGSPLHF
CDR3nt: TGCGCCAGCAGCTTGGTGACAGGGCAAGGATCACCCCTCCACTTT
abundance: once
v_gene: TRBV5-1
len: 15
d_gene: TRBD1
j_gene: TRBJ1-6

CDR3aa: CASSLVAGYTDTQYF
CDR3nt: TGTGCCAGCAGCTTAGTAGCGGGGTACACAGATACGCAGTATTTT
abundance: NA
v_gene: TRBV7-9
len: 15
d_gene: TRBD2
j_gene: TRBJ2-3

CDR3aa: CASSQDLIDIQYF
CDR3nt: TGTGCCAGCAGCCAAGATCTTATTGACATTCAGTACTTC
abundance: NA
v_gene: TRBV3-1/TRBV3-2
len: 13
d_gene: NA
j_gene: TRBJ2-4

CDR3aa: CSAREGAGELFF
CDR3nt: TGCAGCGCCCGGGAGGGAGCCGGGGAGCTGTTTTTT
abundance: NA
v_gene: TRBV29-1
len: 12
d_gene: TRBD2
j_gene: TRBJ2-2

CDR3aa: CASRGLVVNEQFF
CDR3nt: TGCGCCAGCAGGGGACTAGTGGTCAATGAGCAGTTCTTC
abundance: NA
v_gene: TRBV5-1
len: 13
d_gene: TRBD2
j_gene: TRBJ2-1

CDR3aa: CAWSTPPQVSGSTDTQYF
CDR3nt: TGTGCCTGGAGTACCCCCCCCCAGGTTAGCGGAAGCACAGATACGCAGTATTTT
abundance: NA
v_gene: TRBV30
len: 18
d_gene: NA
j_gene: TRBJ2-3

CDR3aa: CATSRESGEGSYEQYF
CDR3nt: TGTGCCACCAGCAGAGAATCAGGAGAGGGTAGCTACGAGCAGTACTTC
abundance: once
v_gene: TRBV15
len: 16
d_gene: NA
j_gene: TRBJ2-7

CDR3aa: CASSEGTLVLLNEKLFF
CDR3nt: TGTGCCAGCAGTGAGGGGACTCTGGTTCTACTGAATGAAAAACTGTTTTTT
abundance: NA
v_gene: TRBV28
len: 17
d_gene: NA
j_gene: TRBJ1-4

CDR3aa: CASSERGQNTEAFF
CDR3nt: TGTGCCAGCAGTGAGAGGGGGCAGAACACTGAAGCTTTCTTT
abundance: NA
v_gene: TRBV2
len: 14
d_gene: TRBD1
j_gene: TRBJ1-1

CDR3aa: CASSAVAGHPNEQFF
CDR3nt: TGTGCCAGCAGCGCTGTAGCGGGACACCCCAATGAGCAGTTCTTC
abundance: NA
v_gene: TRBV9
len: 15
d_gene: TRBD2
j_gene: TRBJ2-1

CDR3aa: CASSLGGGGETQYF
CDR3nt: TGTGCCAGCAGCTTGGGGGGGGGCGGCGAGACCCAGTACTTC
abundance: NA
v_gene: TRBV5-6
len: 14
d_gene: NA
j_gene: TRBJ2-5

CDR3aa: CASTRQRPSQETQYF
CDR3nt: TGTGCCAGCACTCGACAGCGCCCCTCTCAAGAGACCCAGTACTTC
abundance: NA
v_gene: TRBV6-4
len: 15
d_gene: NA
j_gene: TRBJ2-5

CDR3aa: CASSTNGSPLHF
CDR3nt: TGTGCCAGTAGTACCAACGGTTCACCCCTCCACTTT
abundance: NA
v_gene: TRBV19
len: 12
d_gene: NA
j_gene: TRBJ1-6

CDR3aa: CASSPTANSPLHF
CDR3nt: TGTGCCAGCAGCCCGACAGCGAATTCACCCCTCCACTTT
abundance: NA
v_gene: TRBV6-5
len: 13
d_gene: NA
j_gene: TRBJ1-6